Following are 9 T cell receptor beta chains from one sample sequenced in a study of shared clonotypes between healthy human individuals. Assay: immunoSEQ multiplex PCR; the TCRdb copy retains only in-frame clones and omits some. Here the sample spans approximately 1.5 million clones, approximately 98% being singletons. Sequenced sample: naive CD4+ T cells sorted from blood. Stated subset: CD45RA+ positively selected. The receptor source for this set is a man under 40 in good health.

This chain links TRBV18 with TRBJ1-1; D is uncertain. V dropped 2 bases and J dropped 1 base, with 11 bases sitting between them. Germline V gene data show CDR1 as KGHSH and CDR2 as LQKENI. The CDR3 runs 15 residues. CDR3 in amino acids: CASSPIDGTNTEAFF. The CDR3 DNA reads TGTGCCAGCTCACCAATCGACGGAACGAACACTGAAGCTTTCTTT.

The chain links TRBV9 to TRBJ2-6; D unclear. V gave up 0 bases and J gave up 0 bases, with 7 bases separating them. CDR3 length: 16 amino acids. CDR1 is SGDLS, CDR2 YYNGEE, per germline. The CDR3 region is CASSVDVVSGANVLTF. The CDR3 DNA follows: TGTGCCAGCAGCGTAGACGTTGTCTCTGGGGCCAACGTCCTGACTTTC.

The chain links TRBV13 to TRBJ1-1; no firm D call. CDR3 size: 13 residues. The V end was cut by 2 bases, the J end by 5 bases, with 9 bases between. Germline CDR1 reads PRHDT; CDR2 reads FYEKMQ (reference sequence). The CDR3 here is CASSLMGRTEAFF. CDR3 coding DNA: TGTGCCAGCAGCTTAATGGGTAGGACTGAAGCTTTCTTT.

In regard to this clone: The junction departs from germline at one end; a sequencing error may be responsible. The chain uses TRBV5-5 and TRBJ1-4, with TRBD1 matching over 7 bases. The CDR3 loop spans 15 amino acids. Germline CDR1 is SGHKS and CDR2 is YYEKEE (reference sequence). The CDR3 loop is CASSATGQVNEKLFF. Here the CDR3 DNA reads TGTGCTAGCAGCGCAACCGGACAGGTTAATGAAAAACTGTTTTTT.

The CDR3 DNA sequence: TGTGCCAGCAGCTTATTACAGGGGAATCAGCCCCAGCATTTT. Its translation is CASSLLQGNQPQHF. This chain connects TRBV7-2 to TRBJ1-5; 7 bases fit TRBD1. Trimming at V came to 2 bases and at J to 4 bases, leaving 2 bases not matched to a gene. This CDR3 has 14 residues. Germline assignment: CDR1 SGHTA and CDR2 FQGNSA.

The V call is TRBV6-5, the J call TRBJ2-1; 9 nucleotides match TRBD2. The CDR3 sequence is 15 residues long. CDR1 and CDR2 (germline): MNHEY, SVGAGI. Trimming took 0 bases from V and 8 from J; bases not matched to a gene: 5. The CDR3 reads CASSYSAGGGYEQFF. The DNA for the CDR3 is TGTGCCAGCAGTTACTCAGCGGGAGGCGGATATGAGCAGTTCTTC.

The chain is built from TRBV6-5 and TRBJ2-1; D gene unclear. The CDR3 covers 14 residues. The ends were cut back, 5 bases at V and 0 bases at J, with 8 bases in the middle. Germline assignment: CDR1 MNHEY and CDR2 SVGAGI. In nucleotides, the CDR3 is TGTGCCAGCAGTCTTGACACCTCCTACAATGAGCAGTTCTTC. Its protein is CASSLDTSYNEQFF.

V and J are TRBV30 and TRBJ2-2; 7 nucleotides agree with TRBD1. Looked up from germline, CDR1 is GTSNPN and CDR2 is SVGIG (reference sequence). V trimming: 3 bases; J trimming: 6 bases; junction bases outside the gene matches: 4. The CDR3 is 13 amino acids. CDR3: CAWSRDRAGELFF. The CDR3 nucleotides read TGTGCCTGGAGCCGAGACAGGGCCGGGGAGCTGTTTTTT.

V and J are TRBV10-1 and TRBJ2-7; TRBD1 might be the D (5 bases). V dropped 4 bases and J dropped 2 bases, with 9 bases sitting between them. The CDR3 is 13 residues long. From germline, CDR1 is WNHNN and CDR2 SYGVQD (reference sequence). The CDR3 is CASSADRTYEQYF. The CDR3 nucleotides read TGCGCCAGCAGTGCCGACAGAACCTACGAGCAGTACTTC.